This T cell receptor beta chain is drawn from a study of T-cell memory formation after mild COVID-19. Germline CDR1 and CDR2: KGHSH and LQKENI. The CDR3 has 14 residues. A note on this clonotype: A clone one base away is much larger, so this may be a read error.

TCRdb reprocessed the 5' RACE reads with MiXCR, giving one entry per CDR3 protein. The sample has around 50,000 distinct CDR3 sequences; roughly an eighth are singletons. The specimen sequenced was PBMCs or a T cell subset sorted from them (not recorded which). This TCR came from a man between 18 and 35 years old who had mild COVID-19 (a few samples of this study predate the infection). Cell type and time point are not known. The chain has TRBV18 and TRBJ2-4; 9 nucleotides match TRBD1. For the CDR3, the DNA is TGTGCCATCTCAACGGGACAGGGAAAAAACATTCAGTACTTC. This encodes CAISTGQGKNIQYF.